This T cell receptor (beta chain) was recovered during a study of T cells in Graves' hyperthyroidism and ophthalmopathy. From RNA transcripts, TCR beta CDR3 regions were amplified. TCR CDR3 underwent first-round RT-PCR with the HTBI primer set. TCRdb redid the calling of the multiplex PCR reads with MiXCR, one entry per CDR3 protein. The profile shows some 770,000 distinct CDR3 sequences, around 17% of them singletons. V trimming: 4 bases; J trimming: 0 bases; junction bases outside the gene matches: 10. CDR3 size: 19 residues. Germline V gene lookup returns CDR1 SGHAT and CDR2 FQDESV (reference sequence). This clonotype has a count of ten or more.

The chain uses TRBV11-1 and TRBJ2-6; 9 positions agree with TRBD1. This clonotype was obtained from a man aged 18 to 29 with Graves' hyperthyroidism. Sequenced: blood. CDR3 bases: TGTGCCAGCAGCTCTTTGGCCGGGACAGGGTTCTCTGGGGCCAACGTCCTGACTTTC. Translating gives CASSSLAGTGFSGANVLTF.